The 23 T cell receptor beta chains listed next were all sequenced from one sample in a study of blood T cells in healthy people across ages. For the second PCR, which ran for about 6 to 12 cycles, a sample-barcoded 5' primer and a J-beta primer mix were used. TCRdb reprocessed the 5' RACE reads via MiXCR and lists one record per CDR3 protein. The data hold 1 million or so distinct CDR3 sequences, with under 55% observed a single time. Sequenced: blood. These receptors all come from an older woman in good health.

This rearrangement joins TRBV7-9 to TRBJ2-7, with 8 bases matching TRBD2. The CDR3 contains 15 residues. V lost 2 bases, J lost 7 bases, and 10 bases stayed unmatched. Germline CDR1 is SEHNR and CDR2 is FQNEAQ (reference sequence). As DNA, the CDR3 is TGTGCCAGCAGCTTAATAGCGGGGTCCTACAATGAGCAGTACTTC. It encodes CASSLIAGSYNEQYF.

The rearrangement joins TRBV7-2 to TRBJ2-4; 9 bases are a match to TRBD2. With 1 base clipped from V and 8 bases from J, the junction kept 6 bases outside the gene matches. The germline CDR1 and CDR2 sequences are SGHTA and FQGNSA. CDR3 size: 15 residues. The CDR3 DNA reads as TGTGCCAGCAGCTTAGTAGGGACTAGCTCTCACATTCAGTACTTC. Residues: CASSLVGTSSHIQYF.

The CDR3 region is CASSGGQYMNTEAFF. Written as DNA, the CDR3 is TGTGCCAGCAGTGGGGGACAGTACATGAACACTGAAGCTTTCTTT. The chain combines TRBV2 with TRBJ1-1, with TRBD1 matching over 7 bases. Germline V gives CDR1 SNHLY, CDR2 FYNNEI. This CDR3 contains 15 residues. Trimming took 4 bases from V and 0 from J; bases not matched to a gene: 5.

This clonotype was seen only once. The rearrangement links TRBV20-1 to TRBJ2-1, with 8 positions matching TRBD2. Unmatched junction bases numbered 10, after V lost 0 bases and J lost 3 bases. Germline V gives CDR1 DFQATT, CDR2 SNEGSKA (reference sequence). This CDR3 has 17 amino acids. The CDR3 protein is CSARDLLAGSSYNEQFF. CDR3 sequence (DNA): TGCAGTGCTAGAGATCTCCTAGCGGGTAGTAGCTACAATGAGCAGTTCTTC.

The chain couples TRBV20-1 to TRBJ2-7; 9 positions match TRBD2. With 2 bases clipped from V and 7 bases from J, the junction kept 9 bases outside the gene matches. CDR3 length: 14 amino acids. Germline-derived CDR1 and CDR2 are DFQATT and SNEGSKA (reference sequence). As DNA, the CDR3 is TGCAGTGCTAGACATAGCGGGGGAGGGGGAGAGCAGTACTTC. Amino acid sequence: CSARHSGGGGEQYF.

The V and J genes are TRBV20-1 and TRBJ2-5, with 9 positions matching TRBD2. Germline trimming cut 5 bases from V and 5 bases from J; bases unmatched to any gene: 12. The CDR3 has 15 amino acids. Germline CDR1 reads DFQATT; CDR2 reads SNEGSKA (reference sequence). CDR3 residues: CSAAVPSGKSETQYF. Here the CDR3 DNA reads TGCAGTGCTGCAGTCCCTAGCGGGAAGAGTGAGACCCAGTACTTC.

With regard to this clonotype: This clone may be a read error of a much larger clone one base away. The genes are TRBV29-1 and TRBJ2-4; D is possibly TRBD1 (6 bases). With the DNA end fitting TRBJ2-7 better, the J assignment may be wrong. Germline CDR1 is SQVTM and CDR2 is ANQGSEA. CDR3 length: 11 amino acids. As DNA, the CDR3 is TGCAGCGTTCATACAGGGTGCGAGCAGTACTTC. Amino acids: CSVHTGCEQYF.

This clonotype has just one count. The V and J genes are TRBV5-5 and TRBJ2-1, with D perhaps matching TRBD2 (6 bases). The better agreement between TRBJ2-7 and the DNA end casts doubt on the J call. CDR1 is SGHKS and CDR2 is YYEKEE in the germline V gene (reference sequence). The CDR3 runs 15 residues. CDR3 in DNA: TGTGCCAGCAGCCAAGAGCGGGCCCCCTACAATGAGCAGTACTTC. Its translation: CASSQERAPYNEQYF.

V gene TRBV29-1 combines with J gene TRBJ1-5; TRBD1 is a possible D gene (5 bases). Germline-derived CDR1 and CDR2 are SQVTM and ANQGSEA. The CDR3 extends over 13 amino acids. The ends were cut back, 4 bases at V and 3 bases at J, with 10 bases in the middle. In DNA form, the CDR3 reads TGCAGCGTTGCGGGGGTGAACAATCAGCCCCAGCATTTT. Protein: CSVAGVNNQPQHF. The complete variable domain, with remaining parts taken from reference TRBV29-1 and TRBJ1-5, reads SAVISQKPSRDICQRGTSLTIQCQVDSQVTMMFWYRQQPGQSLTLIATANQGSEATYESGFVIDKFPISRPNLTFSTLTVSNMSPEDSSIYLCSVAGVNNQPQHFGDGTRLSIL.

This sequence joins TRBV4-1 and TRBJ1-3, with D uncertain. The CDR3 is 13 residues long. Trimming pared 4 bases from V and 0 bases from J, leaving 4 bases between. CDR1 and CDR2 (germline): MGHRA, YSYEKL. CDR3 bases: TGCGCCAGCAGCCTCCTCTCTGGAAACACCATATATTTT. It encodes CASSLLSGNTIYF.

This chain connects TRBV27 to TRBJ2-7; D is unresolved. The CDR3 runs to 15 residues. Between the trimmed V and J ends, which lost 0 bases and 0 bases, there was a span of 9 bases. Germline CDR1 is MNHEY and CDR2 is SMNVEV (reference sequence). CDR3 sequence: CASSLSQRSSYEQYF. The CDR3 nucleotides read TGTGCCAGCAGTTTATCCCAACGGAGCTCCTACGAGCAGTACTTC.

This clonotype was counted only a few times. V gene TRBV12-3 or TRBV12-4 combines with J gene TRBJ2-5; 11 nucleotides line up with TRBD2. The CDR3 has 16 residues. V trimming: 5 bases; J trimming: 0 bases; junction bases outside the gene matches: 5. The CDR3 DNA follows: TGTGCCAGCAGTGGTACTAGCGGGGGCAACCAAGAGACCCAGTACTTC. Protein: CASSGTSGGNQETQYF.

This rearrangement joins TRBV28 to TRBJ2-3, with D possibly TRBD2 on 6 matching bases. Germline values: CDR1 MDHEN, CDR2 SYDVKM. V was clipped by 2 bases and J by 5 bases, with 14 bases between them. The CDR3 extends over 15 amino acids. Written as DNA, the CDR3 is TGTGCCAGCAGTTTAGGAGCGGGTCCGGGAGATACGCAGTATTTT. Amino acid sequence: CASSLGAGPGDTQYF.

This rearrangement joins TRBV29-1 to TRBJ1-2; D may be TRBD1 (5 bases). V was shortened by 6 bases and J by 2 bases, with 16 bases between the two germline ends. This CDR3 is 14 amino acids long. Germline V gene sequence: CDR1 SQVTM, CDR2 ANQGSEA. The DNA for the CDR3 is TGCAGCGTCTTTGGGGAAGACAGAAACTATGGCTACACCTTC. This encodes CSVFGEDRNYGYTF.

The V gene is TRBV5-1, the J gene TRBJ1-2, with no clear D. This CDR3 has 14 residues. Per the germline V gene, CDR1 is SGHRS and CDR2 is YFSETQ. Trimming cost V 5 bases and J 4 bases, with 15 bases left between them. DNA of the CDR3: TGCGCCAGCAGACCCAGAAGGGATCCCTATGGCTACACCTTC. Amino acid sequence: CASRPRRDPYGYTF.

V usage is TRBV5-1 and J usage is TRBJ1-4; the D gene is possibly TRBD1 (5 bases). V gave up 4 bases and J gave up 5 bases, with 15 bases separating them. CDR1 is SGHRS and CDR2 is YFSETQ in the germline V gene. The length of the CDR3 is 15 residues. The CDR3 bases are TGCGCCAGCAGCCCGAAGGGGCAATGGAATGAAAAACTGTTTTTT. Protein: CASSPKGQWNEKLFF.

This chain connects TRBV7-9 to TRBJ1-2; weak D call: TRBD1 (6 bases). The CDR3 totals 14 residues. V lost 5 bases, J lost 3 bases, and 13 bases lay in between. Germline CDR1 reads SEHNR; CDR2 reads FQNEAQ (reference sequence). CDR3 region: CASSAGGADYGYTF. Written as DNA, the CDR3 is TGTGCCAGCAGCGCGGGGGGGGCTGACTATGGCTACACCTTC.

The rearrangement uses TRBV6-4 and TRBJ2-4; 8 bases agree with TRBD1. The CDR3 sequence is 14 residues long. Germline assignment: CDR1 MRHNA and CDR2 SNTAGT. V gave up 6 bases and J gave up 3 bases; unmatched junction bases: 4. The CDR3, as DNA: TGTGCCAGCAGCGCCACAGGGGGCAAAAACATTCAGTACTTC. Translated, it gives CASSATGGKNIQYF.

J is TRBJ1-1 and V is TRBV12-3 or TRBV12-4; TRBD1 aligns across 7 bases. CDR3 length equals 14 residues. J gave up 3 bases and V 6 bases, and 7 bases lay outside the gene matches. The CDR3 loop reads CASSKDQGDTEAFF. DNA of the CDR3: TGTGCCAGCAGCAAGGATCAGGGGGACACTGAAGCTTTCTTT.

There are a few counts of this clonotype. This chain joins TRBV20-1 and TRBJ2-5, with TRBD2 identical over 7 bases. From germline, CDR1 is DFQATT and CDR2 SNEGSKA (reference sequence). CDR3 length equals 13 residues. Trimming cost V 6 bases and J 3 bases; bases outside gene matches: 7. CDR3 DNA sequence: TGCAGTGCCCAATTTCTAGCGGAAGAGACCCAGTACTTC. It yields the protein CSAQFLAEETQYF.

This clonotype appeared a single time. This rearrangement joins TRBV5-1 to TRBJ1-2; TRBD1 matches at 8 bases. This CDR3 has 15 amino acids. Germline V gene data show CDR1 as SGHRS and CDR2 as YFSETQ. V lost 4 bases to trimming and J lost 2 bases; unmatched junction nucleotides: 7. The CDR3 sequence: CASSTTGVGNYGYTF. The DNA for the CDR3 is TGCGCCAGCAGCACGACAGGGGTAGGAAACTATGGCTACACCTTC.

This clonotype showed up just a few times. This rearrangement joins TRBV5-6 to TRBJ1-2; D is unclear. This CDR3 has 13 amino acids. The V end was cut by 1 base, the J end by 6 bases, with 10 bases between. Per germline, CDR1 SGHDT and CDR2 YYEEEE. CDR3: CASSLRVEDGYTF. CDR3 nucleotides: TGTGCCAGCAGCTTGAGGGTTGAGGATGGCTACACCTTC.

The chain is built from TRBV20-1 and TRBJ2-1; a possible D gene is TRBD1 (5 bases). Trimming cost V 2 bases and J 3 bases, with 11 bases left between them. CDR1 and CDR2 (germline): DFQATT, SNEGSKA (reference sequence). The CDR3 is 14 amino acids. In nucleotides, the CDR3 is TGCAGTGCTAGACAGGGCGCCGGCTACAATGAGCAGTTCTTC. This encodes CSARQGAGYNEQFF.